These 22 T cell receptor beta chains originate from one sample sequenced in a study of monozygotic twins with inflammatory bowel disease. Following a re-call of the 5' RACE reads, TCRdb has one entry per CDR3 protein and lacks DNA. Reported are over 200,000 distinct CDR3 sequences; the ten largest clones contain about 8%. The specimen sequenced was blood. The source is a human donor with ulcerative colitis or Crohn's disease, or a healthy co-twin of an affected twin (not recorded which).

CDR3 residues: CASKSGGYEQYF. This chain connects TRBV27 to TRBJ2-7; TCRdb reports TRBD2, a call that lacks DNA to check it against. The CDR3 spans 12 residues. The V gene's germline CDR1 is MNHEY and CDR2 SMNVEV (reference sequence).

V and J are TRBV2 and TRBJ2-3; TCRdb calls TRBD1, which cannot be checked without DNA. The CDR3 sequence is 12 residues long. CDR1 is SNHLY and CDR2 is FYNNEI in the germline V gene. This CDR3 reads CASSTGQDTQYF. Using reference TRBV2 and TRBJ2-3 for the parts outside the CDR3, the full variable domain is EPEVTQTPSHQVTQMGQEVILRCVPISNHLYFYWYRQILGQKVEFLVSFYNNEISEKSEIFDDQFSVERPDGSNFTLKIRSTKLEDSAMYFCASSTGQDTQYFGPGTRLTVL.

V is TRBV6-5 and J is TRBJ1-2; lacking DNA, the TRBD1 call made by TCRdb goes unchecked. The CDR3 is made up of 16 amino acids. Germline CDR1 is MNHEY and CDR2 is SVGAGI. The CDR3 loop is CASSYFLSDPGSGYTF.

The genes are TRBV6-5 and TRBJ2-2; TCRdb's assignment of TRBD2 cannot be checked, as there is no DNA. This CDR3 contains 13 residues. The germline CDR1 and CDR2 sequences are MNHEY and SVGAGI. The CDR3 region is CASARGGFGELFF.

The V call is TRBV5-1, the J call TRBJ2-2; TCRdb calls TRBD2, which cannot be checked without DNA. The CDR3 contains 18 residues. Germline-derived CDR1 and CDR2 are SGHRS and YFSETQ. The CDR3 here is CASSSGLAGRSNTGELFF.

Here the CDR3 reads CASSPGGLSGQFF. The chain carries TRBV3-1 and TRBJ2-1; TCRdb calls TRBD1, which cannot be checked without DNA. The CDR3 runs 13 residues. CDR1 is LGHDT and CDR2 is YNNKEL in the germline V gene (reference sequence).

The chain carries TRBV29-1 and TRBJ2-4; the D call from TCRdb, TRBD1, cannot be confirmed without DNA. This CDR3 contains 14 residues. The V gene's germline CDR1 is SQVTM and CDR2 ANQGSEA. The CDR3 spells CSGGDHGQKNIQYF. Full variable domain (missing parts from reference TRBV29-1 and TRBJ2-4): SAVISQKPSRDICQRGTSLTIQCQVDSQVTMMFWYRQQPGQSLTLIATANQGSEATYESGFVIDKFPISRPNLTFSTLTVSNMSPEDSSIYLCSGGDHGQKNIQYFGAGTRLSVL.

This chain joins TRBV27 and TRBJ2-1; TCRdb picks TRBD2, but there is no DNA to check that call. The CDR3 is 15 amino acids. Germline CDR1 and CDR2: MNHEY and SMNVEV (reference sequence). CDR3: CASSLSASFPNEQFF.

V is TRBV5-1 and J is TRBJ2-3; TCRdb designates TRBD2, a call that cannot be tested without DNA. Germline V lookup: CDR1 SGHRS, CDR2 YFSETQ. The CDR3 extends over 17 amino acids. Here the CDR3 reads CASSLLGTSGVTDTQYF.

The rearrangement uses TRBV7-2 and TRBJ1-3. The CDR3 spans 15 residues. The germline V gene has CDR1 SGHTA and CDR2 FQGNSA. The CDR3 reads CASSLVRVSGNTIYF.

The CDR3 loop reads CSAPASSSYEQYF. This sequence joins TRBV20-1 and TRBJ2-7; no DNA is available, so the TRBD1 call from TCRdb remains unchecked. The CDR3 is made up of 13 amino acids. Germline values: CDR1 DFQATT, CDR2 SNEGSKA (reference sequence).

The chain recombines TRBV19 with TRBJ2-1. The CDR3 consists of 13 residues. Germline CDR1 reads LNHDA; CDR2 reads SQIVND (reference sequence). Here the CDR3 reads CASSISAYNEQFF.

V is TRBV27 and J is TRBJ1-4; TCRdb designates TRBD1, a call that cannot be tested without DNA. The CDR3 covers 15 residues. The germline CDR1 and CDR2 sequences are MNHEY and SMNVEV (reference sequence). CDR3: CASSRTAGGGRKLFF.

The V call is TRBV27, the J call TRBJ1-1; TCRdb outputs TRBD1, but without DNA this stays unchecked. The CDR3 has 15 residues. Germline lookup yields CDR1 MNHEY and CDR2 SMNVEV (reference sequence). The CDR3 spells CASSLSRPVGTEAFF.

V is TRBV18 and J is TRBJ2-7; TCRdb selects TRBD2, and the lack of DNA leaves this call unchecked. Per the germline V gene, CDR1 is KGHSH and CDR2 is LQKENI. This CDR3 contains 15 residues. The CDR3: CASSPASGAQYEQYF.

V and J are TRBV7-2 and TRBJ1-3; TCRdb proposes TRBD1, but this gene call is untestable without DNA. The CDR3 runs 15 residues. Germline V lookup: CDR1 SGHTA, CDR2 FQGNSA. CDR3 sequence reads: CASSLAGGLGNTIYF. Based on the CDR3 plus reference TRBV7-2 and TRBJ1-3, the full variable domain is GAGVSQSPSNKVTEKGKDVELRCDPISGHTALYWYRQSLGQGLEFLIYFQGNSAPDKSGLPSDRFSAERTGGSVSTLTIQRTQQEDSAVYLCASSLAGGLGNTIYFGEGSWLTVV.

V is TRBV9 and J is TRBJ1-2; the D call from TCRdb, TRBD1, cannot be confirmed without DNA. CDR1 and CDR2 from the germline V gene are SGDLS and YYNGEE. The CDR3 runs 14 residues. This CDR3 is CASSPGQGDYGYTF.

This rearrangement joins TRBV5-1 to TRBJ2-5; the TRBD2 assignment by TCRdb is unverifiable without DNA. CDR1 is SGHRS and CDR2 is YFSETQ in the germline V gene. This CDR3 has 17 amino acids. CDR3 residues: CASSLAPSGGFQETQYF. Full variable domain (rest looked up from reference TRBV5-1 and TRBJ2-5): KAGVTQTPRYLIKTRGQQVTLSCSPISGHRSVSWYQQTPGQGLQFLFEYFSETQRNKGNFPGRFSGRQFSNSRSEMNVSTLELGDSALYLCASSLAPSGGFQETQYFGPGTRLLVL.

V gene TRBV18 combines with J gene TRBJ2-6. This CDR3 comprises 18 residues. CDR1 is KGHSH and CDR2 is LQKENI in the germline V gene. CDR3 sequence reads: CASSPRQGTFSGANVLTF.

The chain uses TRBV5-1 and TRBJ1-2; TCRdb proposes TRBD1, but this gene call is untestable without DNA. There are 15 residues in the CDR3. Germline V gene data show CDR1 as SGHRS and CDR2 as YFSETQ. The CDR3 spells CASSNGQGFNYGYTF. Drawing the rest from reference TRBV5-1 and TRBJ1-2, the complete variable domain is KAGVTQTPRYLIKTRGQQVTLSCSPISGHRSVSWYQQTPGQGLQFLFEYFSETQRNKGNFPGRFSGRQFSNSRSEMNVSTLELGDSALYLCASSNGQGFNYGYTFGSGTRLTVV.

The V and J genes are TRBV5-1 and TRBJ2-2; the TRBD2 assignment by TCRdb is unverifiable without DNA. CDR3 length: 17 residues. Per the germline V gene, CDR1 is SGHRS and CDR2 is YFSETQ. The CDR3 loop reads CASSLDSGGSNTGELFF.

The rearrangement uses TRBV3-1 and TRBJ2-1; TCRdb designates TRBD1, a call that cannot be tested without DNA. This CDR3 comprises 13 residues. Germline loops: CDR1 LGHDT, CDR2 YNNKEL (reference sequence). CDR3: CASSHPVGGEQFF.